Each of the 25 T cell receptor beta chains below was sequenced from the same sample in a study of cytomegalovirus exposure and HLA in healthy donors. With 60 Vbeta and 13 Jbeta primers, the PCR was carried out. Method: immunoSEQ multiplex PCR; TCRdb's copy keeps in-frame clones and lacks some. The sample holds approximately 150,000 clones, around 80% seen once. The sequencing sample was made of PBMCs. These receptors were obtained from a woman in her forties in good health and CMV-seronegative.

This clone was detected only a few times. The chain is built from TRBV5-1 and TRBJ1-2; D not resolved. The CDR3 extends over 15 amino acids. V dropped 5 bases and J dropped 8 bases, with 22 bases sitting between them. Germline V gene sequence: CDR1 SGHRS, CDR2 YFSETQ. CDR3 residues: CASRLRTEGLWGYTF. In DNA, the CDR3 is TGCGCCAGCAGACTCCGGACCGAGGGCCTTTGGGGCTACACCTTC.

The chain recombines TRBV2 with TRBJ2-2, with D possibly matching TRBD2 (6 bases). Germline-derived CDR1 and CDR2 are SNHLY and FYNNEI. V shed 6 bases and J shed 4 bases, with 12 bases lying between them. The CDR3 covers 14 residues. The CDR3 loop is CASRGDGGTGELFF. Here the CDR3 DNA reads TGTGCCAGCAGGGGGGACGGGGGCACCGGGGAGCTGTTTTTT.

The DNA for the CDR3 is TGTGCCAGCAGCCCCGGGACTTCATACAATGAGCAGTTCTTC. This codes for CASSPGTSYNEQFF. V and J are TRBV9 and TRBJ2-1, with D possibly TRBD2 on 6 matching bases. Germline loops: CDR1 SGDLS, CDR2 YYNGEE. There are 14 residues in the CDR3. Trimming removed 4 bases from V and 4 bases from J, with 12 bases in between.

The genes are TRBV9 and TRBJ2-1, with D perhaps TRBD2 (5 bases). Germline loops: CDR1 SGDLS, CDR2 YYNGEE. Between the trimmed V and J ends, which lost 4 bases and 12 bases, there was a span of 17 bases. The length of the CDR3 is 13 residues. The CDR3 DNA reads as TGTGCCAGCAGCTCCCCCGGGGTAACGCGGCAGTTCTTC. This translates into CASSSPGVTRQFF.

This sequence joins TRBV4-1 and TRBJ1-5; D might be TRBD1 (5 bases). The CDR3 is made up of 15 amino acids. The V gene's germline CDR1 is MGHRA and CDR2 YSYEKL. V gave up 0 bases and J gave up 4 bases, with 10 bases separating them. Here the CDR3 DNA reads TGCGCCAGCAGCCAAGAGGGACTGAGTAATCAGCCCCAGCATTTT. It yields the protein CASSQEGLSNQPQHF.

The genes are TRBV6-5 and TRBJ1-2; a weak D match, TRBD1 (6 bases). Trimming pared 6 bases from V and 9 bases from J, leaving 17 bases between. CDR1 is MNHEY, CDR2 SVGAGI, per germline. The CDR3 is 13 residues long. CDR3: CASSKGGTARYTF. The DNA of the CDR3 is TGTGCCAGCAGCAAGGGGGGGACCGCTCGCTACACCTTC.

This sequence joins TRBV2 and TRBJ1-1; TRBD1 matches at 8 bases. This CDR3 region has 14 residues. The germline CDR1 and CDR2 sequences are SNHLY and FYNNEI. V lost 6 bases, J lost 4 bases, and 7 bases stayed unmatched. This CDR3 is CASRVTGVGTEAFF. The DNA for the CDR3 is TGTGCCAGCAGAGTGACAGGGGTTGGCACTGAAGCTTTCTTT.

This chain connects TRBV20-1 to TRBJ1-1; perhaps TRBD1 as D (5 bases). Germline V gene sequence: CDR1 DFQATT, CDR2 SNEGSKA (reference sequence). The CDR3 has 10 residues. V shed 5 bases and J shed 7 bases, with 8 bases lying between them. The CDR3 loop is CSAWGGEAFF. CDR3 DNA sequence: TGCAGTGCTTGGGGCGGTGAAGCTTTCTTT.

The V gene is TRBV7-9, the J gene TRBJ2-2, with D possibly being TRBD1 (5 bases). Germline V gene data show CDR1 as SEHNR and CDR2 as FQNEAQ (reference sequence). The length of the CDR3 is 16 residues. The V gene lost 1 base and the J gene lost 2 bases, with 11 bases spanning the gap. The CDR3 spells CASSLVPGINTGELFF. The DNA for the CDR3 is TGTGCCAGCAGCTTAGTGCCAGGGATAAACACCGGGGAGCTGTTTTTT. The variable domain in full, with the rest retrieved from reference TRBV7-9 and TRBJ2-2, is DTGVSQNPRHKITKRGQNVTFRCDPISEHNRLYWYRQTLGQGPEFLTYFQNEAQLEKSRLLSDRFSAERPKGSFSTLEIQRTEQGDSAMYLCASSLVPGINTGELFFGEGSRLTVL.

The rearrangement uses TRBV11-2 and TRBJ2-3, with a tentative D call TRBD2 (6 bases). Germline V lookup: CDR1 SGHAT, CDR2 FQNNGV. CDR3 length: 14 residues. V was shortened by 5 bases and J by 8 bases, with 17 bases between the two germline ends. The CDR3 reads CASSPQRQGGTQYF. CDR3 DNA sequence: TGTGCCAGCAGCCCCCAACGCCAGGGAGGTACGCAGTATTTT.

The chain has TRBV6-1 and TRBJ2-7; TRBD1 aligns across 7 bases. Germline CDR1 reads MNHNS; CDR2 reads SASEGT. CDR3 size: 16 residues. The junction had 12 bases not matched to a gene; V was cut back by 4 bases and J by 3 bases. This chain's CDR3 is CASSVGPGGPGYEQYF. The CDR3, as DNA: TGTGCCAGCAGTGTCGGCCCAGGGGGACCCGGCTACGAGCAGTACTTC.

This clone was recorded once. This chain uses TRBV19 with TRBJ2-7, with D perhaps matching TRBD2 (5 bases). V was shortened by 4 bases and J by 3 bases, with 16 bases between the two germline ends. From germline, CDR1 is LNHDA and CDR2 SQIVND (reference sequence). The CDR3 extends over 15 amino acids. The CDR3 protein is CASSTSGIRVYEQYF. In DNA form, the CDR3 reads TGTGCCAGTAGTACGTCCGGGATTAGAGTCTACGAGCAGTACTTC.

This chain links TRBV12-5 with TRBJ1-2, with D uncertain. CDR3 length: 15 residues. Germline CDR1 LGHNT, CDR2 FRNRAP. Trimming left V 1 base short and J 5 bases short, with 14 bases between. The CDR3 DNA reads TGTGCTAGTGGTTTGGGCGCGGATTTCTCTTATGGCTACACCTTC. Its protein is CASGLGADFSYGYTF.

The rearrangement uses TRBV28 and TRBJ2-5; TRBD2 aligns across 7 bases. Germline values: CDR1 MDHEN, CDR2 SYDVKM. J gave up 3 bases and V 2 bases, and 3 bases lay outside the gene matches. The CDR3 totals 14 residues. CDR3 nucleotide sequence: TGTGCCAGCAGTTTAGCGGGAGTCAAAGAGACCCAGTACTTC. It encodes CASSLAGVKETQYF.

This chain uses TRBV30 with TRBJ1-2, with 7 nucleotides matching TRBD1. The germline CDR1 and CDR2 sequences are GTSNPN and SVGIG (reference sequence). The CDR3 totals 12 residues. V was clipped by 1 base and J by 7 bases; unmatched bases: 3. The CDR3 protein is CAWSDRGSGYTF. The CDR3 coding sequence is TGTGCCTGGAGTGACAGGGGTTCTGGCTACACCTTC.

The table lists this clone with a few counts. The CDR3 coding sequence is TGTGCCAGCAGCCCAGGGGGAAAAAGATCAGATACGCAGTATTTT. The encoded protein is CASSPGGKRSDTQYF. The chain links TRBV11-1 to TRBJ2-3, with 7 bases fitting TRBD1. CDR3 length: 15 amino acids. From germline, CDR1 is SGHAT and CDR2 FQDESV (reference sequence). Trimming cost V 5 bases and J 4 bases; bases outside gene matches: 9.

The chain is built from TRBV5-4 and TRBJ1-1; D is undetermined. Trimming cost V 0 bases and J 2 bases, with 8 bases left between them. The CDR3 totals 14 residues. Germline V CDR1 and CDR2: SGHNT, YYREEE (reference sequence). In DNA, the CDR3 is TGTGCCAGCAGCTTGGTGGTAGAAAACACTGAAGCTTTCTTT. It is translated as CASSLVVENTEAFF.

The chain uses TRBV7-9 and TRBJ1-2; 8 bases line up with TRBD1. The ends lost 5 bases at V and 1 base at J; junction bases unmatched: 3. The germline CDR1 and CDR2 sequences are SEHNR and FQNEAQ (reference sequence). The CDR3 loop spans 14 amino acids. The CDR3 nucleotides are TGTGCCAGCAGCCCGGGACAGGTTAACTATGGCTACACCTTC. Translated: CASSPGQVNYGYTF.

The chain has TRBV28 and TRBJ1-2; 7 bases agree with TRBD1. The CDR3 extends over 15 amino acids. Germline loops: CDR1 MDHEN, CDR2 SYDVKM. V lost 3 bases and J lost 8; bases outside the gene matches: 12. CDR3 coding DNA: TGTGCCAGCAGTTTTCAAGACAGGGACGTAAGAGGCTACACCTTC. Amino acids: CASSFQDRDVRGYTF.

The chain recombines TRBV10-3 with TRBJ2-7; D is ambiguous. V gave up 3 bases and J gave up 0 bases, with 15 bases separating them. CDR1 is ENHRY, CDR2 SYGVKD, per germline. The CDR3 spans 16 residues. The chain's CDR3 is CAISDLQSLNSYEQYF. The CDR3 DNA sequence: TGTGCCATCAGTGACCTTCAGTCTCTCAACTCCTACGAGCAGTACTTC.

The table lists this clone with a count of one. V and J are TRBV19 and TRBJ1-3, with unresolved D. The CDR3 is 13 residues long. Germline V CDR1 and CDR2: LNHDA, SQIVND (reference sequence). Deletions cut 4 bases from V and 1 base from J, with 5 bases between. This CDR3 is CASSTQSGNTIYF. CDR3 bases: TGTGCCAGTAGTACCCAATCTGGAAACACCATATATTTT.

This clone was seen only once. The CDR3 reads CASSPGTSGRAAEQFF. The CDR3 bases are TGTGCCAGCAGCCCCGGGACTAGCGGGAGGGCCGCAGAGCAGTTCTTC. The chain is built from TRBV7-3 and TRBJ2-1, with 16 bases matching TRBD2. Germline V gene lookup returns CDR1 SGHTA and CDR2 FQGTGA. The CDR3 runs to 16 residues. Trimming at V came to 5 bases and at J to 10 bases, leaving 8 bases not matched to a gene. The full variable domain, with the rest looked up from reference TRBV7-3 and TRBJ2-1, is GAGVSQTPSNKVTEKGKYVELRCDPISGHTALYWYRQSLGQGPEFLIYFQGTGAADDSGLPNDRFFAVRPEGSVSTLKIQRTERGDSAVYLCASSPGTSGRAAEQFFGPGTRLTVL.

V is TRBV6-5 and J is TRBJ2-1; D not certain. V was shortened by 0 bases and J by 7 bases, with 7 bases between the two germline ends. Germline CDR1 and CDR2: MNHEY and SVGAGI. The CDR3 has 13 residues. The CDR3, as DNA: TGTGCCAGCAGTTACTCAATCCGGAATGAGCAGTTCTTC. Its protein is CASSYSIRNEQFF.

The chain employs TRBV18 and TRBJ2-3; no firm D call. Germline values: CDR1 KGHSH, CDR2 LQKENI. The CDR3 sequence is 14 residues long. V dropped 0 bases and J dropped 0 bases, with 4 bases sitting between them. CDR3 in DNA: TGTGCCAGCTCACCACCAGCGAGCACAGATACGCAGTATTTT. This gives the protein CASSPPASTDTQYF.

This clone occurred once. V usage is TRBV27 and J usage is TRBJ2-2, with TRBD2 as a possible D gene (5 bases). This CDR3 has 18 amino acids. Trimming took off 0 bases at V and 3 bases at J, with 17 bases between the two ends. CDR1 and CDR2 (germline): MNHEY, SMNVEV (reference sequence). CDR3: CASSLSMTTALYTGELFF. The DNA of the CDR3 is TGTGCCAGCAGTTTATCGATGACTACGGCCCTCTACACCGGGGAGCTGTTTTTT.